A selection of T cell receptor beta chains follows, all from one sample in a study of OX40 agonist ivuxolimab in advanced cancers. This table comes from immunoSEQ multiplex PCR, and its TCRdb copy is limited to in-frame clones, with some not included. Of tens of thousands of clones listed, roughly 90% are singletons. Specimen: CD4+ or CD8+ T cells sorted from blood, collected in a trial of the OX40 agonist ivuxolimab. The source of these receptors is an adult with an advanced solid tumor such as melanoma, head and neck, liver or kidney cancer. CDR3s include the opening cysteine and the closing phenylalanine or tryptophan. The D gene is left open where the match is weak. Rows may omit the clone size; those that give it use once, few, many or a size class.

J gene | clone size | D gene | V gene | CDR3 DNA | CDR3 protein
TRBJ2-3 | . | . | TRBV19 | TGTGCCAGTAAGTTTAGGGACACAACTAGCACAGATACGCAGTATTTT | CASKFRDTTSTDTQYF
TRBJ1-1 | few | . | TRBV11-2 | TGTGCCAGCAGCCGGGAGATGAACACTGAAGCTTTCTTT | CASSREMNTEAFF
TRBJ2-3 | . | TRBD2 | TRBV7-8 | TGTGCCAGCAGCTTAGATGGCCTAGCGGGAGGCACAGATACGCAGTATTTT | CASSLDGLAGGTDTQYF
TRBJ1-3 | few | TRBD1 | TRBV5-8 | TGTGCCAGCAGCCGGAGACAGGGCCTTGCTGGAAACACCATATATTTT | CASSRRQGLAGNTIYF
TRBJ1-4 | . | . | TRBV5-5 | TGTGCCAGCAGCTTGGCCCCCTCCACTAATGAAAAACTGTTTTTT | CASSLAPSTNEKLFF
TRBJ2-7 | once | TRBD1 | TRBV19 | TGTGCCAGTAAACCGGGACAGGGTAACTACGAGCAGTACTTC | CASKPGQGNYEQYF
TRBJ2-7 | . | TRBD1 | TRBV6-1 | TGTGCCAGCAGTAAAACAGGGGTCGGCTACGAGCAGTACTTC | CASSKTGVGYEQYF
TRBJ2-5 | once | . | TRBV6-6 | TGTGCCAGCAGTTACTCGACAGTCCTAAAGACCCAGTACTTC | CASSYSTVLKTQYF
TRBJ2-3 | . | TRBD2 | TRBV5-6 | TGTGCCAGCAGCTTGAAGGCTAGCGGGGACCTCACAGATACGCAGTATTTT | CASSLKASGDLTDTQYF
TRBJ2-1 | . | . | TRBV19 | TGTGCCAGTAGTCAAGTAACGGCCTACAATGAGCAGTTCTTC | CASSQVTAYNEQFF
TRBJ2-2 | once | . | TRBV5-1 | TGCGCCAGCAGCTTCTCGACGGCCGGGGAGCTGTTTTTT | CASSFSTAGELFF
TRBJ2-7 | . | . | TRBV11-2 | TGTGCCAGCAGCCGACTAGTAAACTACGAGCAGTACTTC | CASSRLVNYEQYF
TRBJ2-7 | . | TRBD2 | TRBV28 | TGTGCCAGCAGAGGGGGAGCGGGAGTAGCCTACGAGCAGTACTTC | CASRGGAGVAYEQYF
TRBJ2-7 | . | . | TRBV7-3 | TGTGCCAGCAGCTTAGCTGCCAAATCGGCTTACGAGCAGTACTTC | CASSLAAKSAYEQYF
TRBJ1-5 | . | TRBD1 | TRBV6-1 | TGTGCCAGCACCCTCCAGGGGGGCAATCAGCCCCAGCATTTT | CASTLQGGNQPQHF
TRBJ2-7 | . | TRBD2 | TRBV10-2 | TGCGCCAGCACAAACAGCGGGGGCTACGAGCAGTACTTC | CASTNSGGYEQYF
TRBJ2-6 | . | . | TRBV9 | TGTGCCAGCAGCCCTATACAGGGCCTGAGCTCTGGGGCCAACGTCCTGACTTTC | CASSPIQGLSSGANVLTF
TRBJ2-2 | . | . | TRBV19 | TGTGCCAGTAGTATAGATCCGGGGCTCGAAACCGGGGAGCTGTTTTTT | CASSIDPGLETGELFF
TRBJ2-5 | . | TRBD2 | TRBV6-6 | TGTGCCAGCAGGATTGGCGGGAGAAGGGAGACCCAGTACTTC | CASRIGGRRETQYF
TRBJ1-5 | . | . | TRBV6-4 | TGTGCCAGCAGCGCTCTCACATGGCAGCCCCAGCATTTT | CASSALTWQPQHF
TRBJ2-5 | . | . | TRBV19 | TGTGCCAGTAGTCGAGGGGGGATGGGAGAAGAGACCCAGTACTTC | CASSRGGMGEETQYF
TRBJ2-2 | . | . | TRBV4-2 | TGTGCCAGCAGCCAAAAGAGGTGGCAGGAGGACACCGGGGAGCTGTTTTTT | CASSQKRWQEDTGELFF
TRBJ1-5 | . | . | TRBV6-1 | TGTGCCAGCGAAGTACCAAACCGTCAGCCCCAGCATTTT | CASEVPNRQPQHF
TRBJ1-1 | . | . | TRBV30 | TGTGCCTCCGCAAGGACACTCTCAAACACTGAAGCTTTCTTT | CASARTLSNTEAFF
TRBJ2-5 | . | TRBD1 | TRBV7-3 | TGTGCCAGCAGCTTATATGGCAGAGGGGGCTGGGAGACCCAGTACTTC | CASSLYGRGGWETQYF
TRBJ2-2 | once | . | TRBV6-5 | TGTGCCAGCAGTTACGCGGGCCTTATGAGCGGGGAGCTGTTTTTT | CASSYAGLMSGELFF
TRBJ2-4 | . | TRBD2 | TRBV5-5 | TGTGCCAGCAGCTTGAGTAGCGGGAGGGCCCGAAACATTCAGTACTTC | CASSLSSGRARNIQYF
TRBJ2-2 | . | . | TRBV5-1 | TGCGCCAGCAAGCTGCGGGGGAACACCGGGGAGCTGTTTTTT | CASKLRGNTGELFF
TRBJ2-7 | . | TRBD2 | TRBV6-5 | TGTGCCAGCAGACAGAGGCGGGAGACCTACGAGCAGTACTTC | CASRQRRETYEQYF
TRBJ1-1 | . | TRBD1 | TRBV19 | TGTGCCAGTAGTCCAAACGACAGGGTGAACACTGAAGCTTTCTTT | CASSPNDRVNTEAFF
TRBJ2-5 | . | TRBD2 | TRBV28 | TGTGCCAGCAGTTCCCCCGCGGGGGAAGAGACCCAGTACTTC | CASSSPAGEETQYF
TRBJ2-1 | . | . | TRBV6-5 | TGTGCCAGCAGTTCCAACAGGCATCGGCAGTTCTTC | CASSSNRHRQFF
TRBJ2-2 | . | TRBD2 | TRBV5-5 | TGTGCCAGCAGCTTGGTAGGGACTAGCGCCGGGGAGCTGTTTTTT | CASSLVGTSAGELFF
TRBJ2-5 | . | . | TRBV5-1 | TGCGCCAGCAGCTTTGGGTCGGGCCGAGAAGAGACCCAGTACTTC | CASSFGSGREETQYF
TRBJ2-5 | . | TRBD1 | TRBV7-2 | TGTGCCAGCAGCTTAGACCAGGGGGCTGGTGAGACCCAGTACTTC | CASSLDQGAGETQYF
TRBJ2-7 | . | . | TRBV11-2 | TGTGCCAGCAGCCCCGGCGGCTTCTTCTCCTACGAGCAGTACTTC | CASSPGGFFSYEQYF
TRBJ2-7 | . | TRBD1 | TRBV4-3 | TGCGCCAGCAGCCAGGCCGGGACAGGCTTGCAGTACTTC | CASSQAGTGLQYF
TRBJ1-1 | . | TRBD1 | TRBV19 | TGTGCCAGTAGTTTATCCGGGACAGGGAACACTGAAGCTTTCTTT | CASSLSGTGNTEAFF
TRBJ1-5 | . | . | TRBV28 | TGTGCCAGCAGTTTTATAGGCAATCAGCCCCAGCATTTT | CASSFIGNQPQHF
TRBJ2-1 | . | TRBD1 | TRBV4-2 | TGTGCCAGCAGCGGGGCAGCACAGGGGACCTACAATGAGCAGTTCTTC | CASSGAAQGTYNEQFF
TRBJ2-5 | . | TRBD2 | TRBV5-1 | TGCGCCAGCAGCCCTCTTGGACTAGCGGGAGAGACCCAGTACTTC | CASSPLGLAGETQYF
TRBJ2-7 | once | TRBD1 | TRBV7-2 | TGTGCCAGCAGCCCCTACGGACAGGGGGGCGAGCAGTACTTC | CASSPYGQGGEQYF
TRBJ2-7 | . | . | TRBV7-9 | TGTGCCAGCAGCTTACGCGGCAGGGGTTTAGACGAGCAGTACTTC | CASSLRGRGLDEQYF
TRBJ2-3 | . | . | TRBV2 | TGTGCCACCAGTCCGCAGGGGGGACCCACAGATACGCAGTATTTT | CATSPQGGPTDTQYF
TRBJ2-1 | few | . | TRBV19 | TGTGCCAGTAGTCCACAACTATTCAATGAGCAGTTCTTC | CASSPQLFNEQFF
TRBJ2-3 | . | TRBD2 | TRBV27 | TGTGCCAGCAGTCTACACTACCTCGGACTAGCGGGAGGGCCAAGTACAGATACGCAGTATTTT | CASSLHYLGLAGGPSTDTQYF
TRBJ1-1 | . | . | TRBV5-1 | TGCGCCAGCAGCTTACGACAAGTAACTGATAACACTGAAGCTTTCTTT | CASSLRQVTDNTEAFF
TRBJ1-1 | . | . | TRBV6-1 | TGTGCCAGCCTGAAGGGAGGGGTGAACACTGAAGCTTTCTTT | CASLKGGVNTEAFF
TRBJ1-5 | . | . | TRBV28 | TGTGCCAGCAGTTTTTTACTTTCAGGGGGCAATCAGCCCCAGCATTTT | CASSFLLSGGNQPQHF
TRBJ1-1 | . | TRBD1 | TRBV27 | TGTGCCAGCAAGATGAACAGGGGTTTCACTGAAGCTTTCTTT | CASKMNRGFTEAFF
TRBJ2-3 | . | . | TRBV25-1 | TGTGCCAGCAGTGAATGGCGCACAGATACGCAGTATTTT | CASSEWRTDTQYF
TRBJ2-3 | few | TRBD1 | TRBV19 | TGTGCCAGTAGTATGGGAGCAACAGGGGTAGATACGCAGTATTTT | CASSMGATGVDTQYF
TRBJ2-7 | . | . | TRBV27 | TGTGCCAGCACTAGGGGCCCGTCGGACGAGCAGTACTTC | CASTRGPSDEQYF
TRBJ1-1 | . | . | TRBV6-6 | TGTGCCAGCAGTACCAGGGGCGTGAACACTGAAGCTTTCTTT | CASSTRGVNTEAFF
TRBJ2-5 | . | TRBD2 | TRBV5-1 | TGCGCCAGCAGCTCTCAGGGAGCGGGACAAGAGACCCAGTACTTC | CASSSQGAGQETQYF
TRBJ2-5 | . | TRBD1 | TRBV5-8 | TGTGCCAGCACCCTGCTTTCTTCGGGGACAGGGTTCACAGAGACCCAGTACTTC | CASTLLSSGTGFTETQYF
TRBJ1-5 | . | TRBD1 | TRBV30 | TGTGCCTGGAGGGGGACAGGGCCGGGGCCCCAGCATTTT | CAWRGTGPGPQHF
TRBJ1-5 | . | TRBD1 | TRBV7-2 | TGTGCCAGCAGTCCTCGACAGGGCTATCAGCCCCAGCATTTT | CASSPRQGYQPQHF